Each of the 22 T cell receptor beta chains below was sequenced from the same sample in a study of technical replicates of blood from a few donors. Here immunoSEQ multiplex PCR was the method, and the copy in TCRdb shows in-frame clones only, minus some. The sample shows approximately 64,000 clones, about 90% of them seen only once. Input material: PBMCs. Receptors originate from a human donor in good health. Some clones in this sample may be carry-over from other donors' samples.

This clone has just a few counts. This rearrangement joins TRBV7-8 to TRBJ2-1; D is ambiguous. The CDR3 consists of 14 residues. The germline V gene has CDR1 SGHVS and CDR2 FQNEAQ. The germline V and J ends were trimmed by 1 base and 7 bases, with 11 bases remaining between them. The CDR3: CASSLGNMRNEQFF. Here the CDR3 DNA reads TGTGCCAGCAGCTTAGGTAATATGAGGAATGAGCAGTTCTTC.

The genes are TRBV27 and TRBJ2-3; weak D call: TRBD2 (7 bases). Germline CDR1 reads MNHEY; CDR2 reads SMNVEV (reference sequence). V was pared by 4 bases and J by 7 bases, with 24 bases between. The CDR3 sequence is 17 residues long. The CDR3 region has the DNA TGTGCCAGCAGTTGGGGGACCCGGGGGCTAGCGGAATATACGCAGTATTTT. This codes for CASSWGTRGLAEYTQYF.

This sequence joins TRBV5-5 and TRBJ2-1, with 10 bases fitting TRBD1. CDR3 length: 17 residues. Trimming took 5 bases from V and 9 from J; bases not matched to a gene: 17. CDR1 is SGHKS, CDR2 YYEKEE, per germline (reference sequence). For the CDR3, the DNA is TGTGCCAGCAGACCTGGAATAGGGACAGGGGCTGGCGGTGAGCAGTTCTTC. Translating it yields CASRPGIGTGAGGEQFF. Variable domain in full (rest from reference TRBV5-5 and TRBJ2-1): DAGVTQSPTHLIKTRGQQVTLRCSPISGHKSVSWYQQVLGQGPQFIFQYYEKEERGRGNFPDRFSARQFPNYSSELNVNALLLGDSALYLCASRPGIGTGAGGEQFFGPGTRLTVL.

CDR3 in DNA: TGTGCCAGCAGTCCATCCGCCGAGGGGGCCCAGCATTTT. Its translation is CASSPSAEGAQHF. The genes are TRBV2 and TRBJ1-5, with D possibly matching TRBD1 (6 bases). Per the germline V gene, CDR1 is SNHLY and CDR2 is FYNNEI. The length of the CDR3 is 13 residues. V was shortened by 5 bases and J by 11 bases, with 16 bases between the two germline ends. The variable domain in full, with the rest retrieved from reference TRBV2 and TRBJ1-5, is EPEVTQTPSHQVTQMGQEVILRCVPISNHLYFYWYRQILGQKVEFLVSFYNNEISEKSEIFDDQFSVERPDGSNFTLKIRSTKLEDSAMYFCASSPSAEGAQHFGDGTRLSIL.

This clone was seen only once. The chain combines TRBV13 with TRBJ2-2, with TRBD1 as a possible D gene (5 bases). V dropped 5 bases and J dropped 6 bases, with 19 bases sitting between them. The CDR3 covers 16 residues. Germline lookup yields CDR1 PRHDT and CDR2 FYEKMQ (reference sequence). CDR3: CASSTTAPLKAGELFF. The CDR3 DNA is TGTGCCAGCAGCACGACAGCCCCTTTAAAGGCCGGGGAGCTGTTTTTT.

The CDR3 here is CSVVAGGYNEQFF. As DNA, the CDR3 is TGCAGCGTTGTAGCGGGGGGGTACAATGAGCAGTTCTTC. The genes are TRBV29-1 and TRBJ2-1; 11 positions match TRBD2. The length of the CDR3 is 13 residues. Per germline, CDR1 SQVTM and CDR2 ANQGSEA. V shed 4 bases, J shed 4 bases, and the junction held 0 bases outside the gene matches.

V gene TRBV5-1 combines with J gene TRBJ2-5; D ambiguous. CDR3 length: 13 residues. V was clipped by 0 bases and J by 2 bases, with 5 bases between them. Per germline, CDR1 SGHRS and CDR2 YFSETQ. CDR3 bases: TGCGCCAGCAGCTTGGAAGCACAAGAGACCCAGTACTTC. Translated: CASSLEAQETQYF.

The chain uses TRBV11-2 and TRBJ2-7, with a possible D match to TRBD1 (6 bases). CDR1 and CDR2 (germline): SGHAT, FQNNGV. The CDR3 extends over 14 amino acids. V shed 5 bases and J shed 2 bases, with 13 bases lying between them. CDR3 protein: CASSRARGAYEQYF. The CDR3 DNA sequence: TGTGCCAGCAGCCGAGCCAGGGGAGCCTACGAGCAGTACTTC.

This rearrangement joins TRBV6-5 to TRBJ1-2; D is uncertain. CDR1 is MNHEY, CDR2 SVGAGI, per germline. V lost 5 bases, J lost 8 bases, and 15 bases lay in between. This CDR3 comprises 13 residues. CDR3 nucleotides: TGTGCCAGCAGTCTAAGCGGCCCGAGAGGCTACACCTTC. This sequence encodes CASSLSGPRGYTF.

The genes are TRBV9 and TRBJ2-2, with D possibly matching TRBD1 (6 bases). The CDR3 contains 18 residues. V shed 3 bases and J shed 2 bases, with 20 bases lying between them. Germline CDR1 SGDLS, CDR2 YYNGEE. The CDR3 sequence is CASSAPGAAEFNTGELFF. In DNA, the CDR3 is TGTGCCAGCAGCGCCCCAGGGGCCGCTGAATTCAACACCGGGGAGCTGTTTTTT.

The chain employs TRBV4-2 and TRBJ2-1; TRBD2 matches 7 bases. The J segment lost 8 bases and the V segment lost 4 bases, leaving 8 bases of the junction unmatched. The germline CDR1 and CDR2 sequences are LGHNA and YNFKEQ. The CDR3 has 14 amino acids. In DNA, the CDR3 is TGTGCCAGCAGCCTCGGACTAGGGGTGGATGAGCAGTTCTTC. Translation: CASSLGLGVDEQFF.

This clone was picked up one time. The chain has TRBV28 and TRBJ1-4; no definite D call. V was trimmed by 6 bases and J by 0 bases, leaving 11 bases between them. This CDR3 region has 15 residues. In germline, CDR1 is MDHEN, CDR2 SYDVKM. CDR3 sequence: CASSSGGATNEKLFF. As DNA, the CDR3 is TGTGCCAGCAGCTCGGGAGGTGCAACTAATGAAAAACTGTTTTTT.

The CDR3 DNA sequence: TGCGCCAGCAGAACCGGGACAGGGGGGGGCTACACCTTC. Translated: CASRTGTGGGYTF. The chain carries TRBV5-1 and TRBJ1-2; 11 nucleotides align to TRBD1. The CDR3 runs to 13 residues. V lost 5 bases, J lost 8 bases, and 5 bases stayed unmatched. The germline V gene encodes CDR1 SGHRS and CDR2 YFSETQ.

The chain links TRBV4-2 to TRBJ2-7; unclear D gene. CDR3 length equals 16 residues. V was clipped by 0 bases and J by 5 bases, with 17 bases between them. CDR1 and CDR2 (germline): LGHNA, YNFKEQ. The CDR3 bases are TGTGCCAGCAGCCAAGATCGAGGAGCTGGTCCGGACGAGCAGTACTTC. It is translated as CASSQDRGAGPDEQYF.

The gene calls are TRBV5-6 and TRBJ2-7; D remains ambiguous. V shed 1 base and J shed 6 bases, with 11 bases lying between them. Germline V gene lookup returns CDR1 SGHDT and CDR2 YYEEEE. This CDR3 contains 13 residues. As DNA, the CDR3 is TGTGCCAGCAGCTTGATACACGTTGGCGAGCAGTACTTC. The encoded protein is CASSLIHVGEQYF.

The chain is built from TRBV7-9 and TRBJ1-4, with D possibly TRBD1 on 5 matching bases. The CDR3 has 17 amino acids. CDR1 and CDR2 from the germline V gene are SEHNR and FQNEAQ (reference sequence). Trimming pared 5 bases from V and 0 bases from J, leaving 16 bases between. The CDR3 DNA reads as TGTGCCAGCAGCCTTTACAGGCCTTTTGCAACTAATGAAAAACTGTTTTTT. Its translation: CASSLYRPFATNEKLFF.

The rearrangement links TRBV9 to TRBJ2-3, with 9 bases matching TRBD2. The trim removed 2 bases at V and 0 bases at J, leaving 4 bases unmatched. Germline CDR1 is SGDLS and CDR2 is YYNGEE. This CDR3 has 16 residues. In nucleotides, the CDR3 is TGTGCCAGCAGCGTGCCCACTAGCGGGAGCACAGATACGCAGTATTTT. This codes for CASSVPTSGSTDTQYF.

There are a few counts of this clone. The chain has TRBV5-6 and TRBJ1-2; D possibly corresponds to TRBD1 (5 bases). Germline V lookup: CDR1 SGHDT, CDR2 YYEEEE. The CDR3 contains 14 residues. V lost 4 bases and J lost 4, with 14 bases in between. CDR3 sequence: CASSLRGLSYGYTF. CDR3 DNA sequence: TGTGCCAGCAGCCTTAGGGGTTTGTCCTATGGCTACACCTTC.

The V gene is TRBV10-3, the J gene TRBJ2-4; D may be TRBD1 (7 bases). V was trimmed by 4 bases and J by 0 bases, leaving 13 bases between them. Germline values: CDR1 ENHRY, CDR2 SYGVKD. This CDR3 has 16 amino acids. The CDR3 DNA reads TGTGCCATCAGTGCAGGGGGGCGGGGAGCCAAAAACATTCAGTACTTC. As protein: CAISAGGRGAKNIQYF.

This clone was counted once. The rearrangement uses TRBV7-8 and TRBJ2-2, with 9 bases identical to TRBD2. Looked up from germline, CDR1 is SGHVS and CDR2 is FQNEAQ. CDR3 length: 19 amino acids. J lost 5 bases, V lost 2 bases, and 15 bases had no gene match. CDR3 DNA sequence: TGTGCCAGCAGCTTACCCTGGGGGGATAGCGGGAGAGGAACCGGGGAGCTGTTTTTT. Translation: CASSLPWGDSGRGTGELFF.

The chain joins TRBV21-1 to TRBJ2-3; the table's D call, TRBD1, was not checked against the DNA. TRBV21-1 is an annotated pseudogene. The CDR3 consists of 14 residues. The DNA of the CDR3 is TGTGCCAGCCCCCGCGGACATATCCAAGATACGCAGTATTTT. It encodes CASPRGHIQDTQYF.

The rearrangement uses TRBV6-5 and TRBJ2-7, with 12 bases aligning to TRBD2. The CDR3 runs 15 residues. V lost 4 bases, J lost 2 bases, and 3 bases stayed unmatched. Germline V gene data show CDR1 as MNHEY and CDR2 as SVGAGI. The CDR3 is CASSFSSGGAYEQYF. The CDR3 region has the DNA TGTGCCAGCAGTTTTTCTAGCGGGGGGGCCTACGAGCAGTACTTC.